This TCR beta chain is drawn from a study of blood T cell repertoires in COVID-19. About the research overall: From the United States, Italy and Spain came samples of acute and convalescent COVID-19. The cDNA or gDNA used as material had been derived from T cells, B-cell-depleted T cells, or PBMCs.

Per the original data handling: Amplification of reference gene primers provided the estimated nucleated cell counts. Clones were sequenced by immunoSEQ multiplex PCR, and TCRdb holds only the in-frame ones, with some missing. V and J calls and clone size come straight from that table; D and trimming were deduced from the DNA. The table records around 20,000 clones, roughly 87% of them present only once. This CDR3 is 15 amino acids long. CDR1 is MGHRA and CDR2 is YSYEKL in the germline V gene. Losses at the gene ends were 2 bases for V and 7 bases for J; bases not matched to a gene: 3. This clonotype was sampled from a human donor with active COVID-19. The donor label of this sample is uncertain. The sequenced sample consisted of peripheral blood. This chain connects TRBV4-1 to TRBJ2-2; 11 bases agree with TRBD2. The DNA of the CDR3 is TGCGCCAGCAGCCAAACTAGCGGGAGTATCGGGGAGCTGTTTTTT. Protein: CASSQTSGSIGELFF.